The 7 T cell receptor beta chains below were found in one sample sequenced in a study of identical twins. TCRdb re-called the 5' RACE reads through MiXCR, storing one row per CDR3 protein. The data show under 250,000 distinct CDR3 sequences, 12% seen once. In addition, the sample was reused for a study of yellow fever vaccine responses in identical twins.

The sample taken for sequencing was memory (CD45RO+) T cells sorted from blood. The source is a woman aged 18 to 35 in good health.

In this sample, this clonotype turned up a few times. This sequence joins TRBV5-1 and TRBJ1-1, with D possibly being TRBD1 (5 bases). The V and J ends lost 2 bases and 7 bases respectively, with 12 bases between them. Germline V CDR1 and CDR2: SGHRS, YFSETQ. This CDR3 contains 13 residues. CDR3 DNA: TGCGCCAGCAGCTTCTTATGGGGACGTGAAGCTTTCTTT. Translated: CASSFLWGREAFF.

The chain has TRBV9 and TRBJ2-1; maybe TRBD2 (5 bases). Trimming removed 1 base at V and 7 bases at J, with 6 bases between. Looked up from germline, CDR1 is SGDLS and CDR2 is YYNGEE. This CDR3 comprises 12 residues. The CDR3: CASSVSGNEQFF. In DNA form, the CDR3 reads TGTGCCAGCAGCGTATCGGGGAATGAGCAGTTCTTC.

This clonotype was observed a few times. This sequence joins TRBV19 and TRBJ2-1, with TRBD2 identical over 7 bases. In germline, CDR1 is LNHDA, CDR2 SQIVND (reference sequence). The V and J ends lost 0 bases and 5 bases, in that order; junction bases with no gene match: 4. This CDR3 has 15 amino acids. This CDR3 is CASSIEAGHNNEQFF. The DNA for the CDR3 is TGTGCCAGTAGTATAGAAGCGGGGCATAACAATGAGCAGTTCTTC.

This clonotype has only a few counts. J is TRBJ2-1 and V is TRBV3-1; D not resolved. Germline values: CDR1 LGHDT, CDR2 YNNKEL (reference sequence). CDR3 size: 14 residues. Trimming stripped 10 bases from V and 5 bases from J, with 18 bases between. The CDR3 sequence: CATSIRTINNEQFF. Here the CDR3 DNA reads TGTGCCACCTCGATCCGGACGATTAACAATGAGCAGTTCTTC.

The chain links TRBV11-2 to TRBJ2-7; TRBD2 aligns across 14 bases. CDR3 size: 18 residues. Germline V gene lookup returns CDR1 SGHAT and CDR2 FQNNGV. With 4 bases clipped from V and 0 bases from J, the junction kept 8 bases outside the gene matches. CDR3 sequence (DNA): TGTGCCAGCAGCTCCCGGACTAGCGGGGGGCCCCCCTCCTACGAGCAGTACTTC. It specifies CASSSRTSGGPPSYEQYF.

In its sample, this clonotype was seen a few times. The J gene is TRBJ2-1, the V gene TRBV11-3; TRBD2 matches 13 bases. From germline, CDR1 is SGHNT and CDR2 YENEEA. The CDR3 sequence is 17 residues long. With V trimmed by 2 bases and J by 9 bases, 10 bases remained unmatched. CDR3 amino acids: CASSLHTTSGRAGEQFF. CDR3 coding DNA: TGTGCCAGCAGCTTACATACCACTAGCGGGAGGGCCGGTGAGCAGTTCTTC.

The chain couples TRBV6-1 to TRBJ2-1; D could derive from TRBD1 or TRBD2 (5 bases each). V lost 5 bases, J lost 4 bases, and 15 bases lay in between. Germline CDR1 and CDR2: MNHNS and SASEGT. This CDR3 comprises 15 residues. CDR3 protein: CASSPEGQRYNEQFF. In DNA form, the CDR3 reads TGTGCCAGCAGTCCCGAGGGGCAGAGATACAATGAGCAGTTCTTC.